The 27 T cell receptor beta chains below were found in one sample sequenced in a study of blood T cells in healthy people across ages. Sample-barcoded 5' priming and a J-beta primer mix drove a second PCR of 7 to 11 cycles. TCRdb independently ran MiXCR on the 5' RACE reads; one entry per CDR3 protein. The sample records 730,000 or so distinct CDR3 sequences, more than 40% being singletons. Sequencing used blood. The origin of the receptors is a woman aged 60-75 years in good health.

This clonotype turned up a few times. The gene calls are TRBV3-1 and TRBJ2-3; no firm D call. Germline CDR1 is LGHDT and CDR2 is YNNKEL (reference sequence). The CDR3 length is 13 residues. The V end was cut by 0 bases, the J end by 7 bases, with 8 bases between. The CDR3 region has the DNA TGTGCCAGCAGCCAAGATCGACCGAATACGCAGTATTTT. It specifies CASSQDRPNTQYF.

The chain has TRBV6-1 and TRBJ2-5; no clear D. The V gene's germline CDR1 is MNHNS and CDR2 SASEGT. The CDR3 is 13 amino acids. V shed 5 bases and J shed 3 bases, with 10 bases lying between them. CDR3 region: CASSKTLKETQYF. CDR3 bases: TGTGCCAGCAGTAAAACTCTAAAAGAGACCCAGTACTTC.

Comment on this clonotype: The junction departs from the called germline gene at one end, perhaps through a read error. V and J are TRBV20-1 and TRBJ1-4; D uncertain. Germline loops: CDR1 DFQATT, CDR2 SNEGSKA (reference sequence). The CDR3 is 12 residues long. The CDR3 DNA follows: TGCAGTGCTATCAACCCTAATGAGAAACTGTTTTTT. Its protein product is CSAINPNEKLFF.

Concerning this clonotype: Just one base apart from a much larger clone, this may be a read error. The gene calls are TRBV12-3 or TRBV12-4 and TRBJ2-3; the D is unclear. V lost 6 bases and J lost 2, with 12 bases in between. This CDR3 is built from 14 residues. CDR3 DNA: TGTGCCAGCAGAGCCCGACTGTACACAGATACGCAGTATTTT. Its protein product is CASRARLYTDTQYF.

V usage is TRBV27 and J usage is TRBJ2-2, with TRBD1 matching 7 bases. The V segment lost 5 bases and the J segment 7 bases; nucleotides outside the gene matches: 10. The V gene's germline CDR1 is MNHEY and CDR2 SMNVEV (reference sequence). The CDR3 extends over 15 amino acids. The CDR3 sequence is CASSTRGQDRGELFF. The CDR3 DNA reads as TGTGCCAGCAGTACACGCGGACAGGACCGCGGGGAGCTGTTTTTT.

This clonotype was counted only a few times. The chain uses TRBV20-1 and TRBJ2-1; a possible D gene is TRBD2 (6 bases). Trimming removed 3 bases at V and 4 bases at J, with 10 bases between. Germline CDR1 reads DFQATT; CDR2 reads SNEGSKA (reference sequence). The CDR3 is 13 residues long. CDR3 region: CSASGSGYNEQFF. Written as DNA, the CDR3 is TGCAGTGCTAGCGGGAGTGGATACAATGAGCAGTTCTTC.

The chain has TRBV12-3 or TRBV12-4 and TRBJ2-4; D is undetermined. The J call may not be correct, given that the DNA end is closer to TRBJ2-7. CDR3 length: 14 residues. The CDR3 is CASSHSSRSYEQYF. CDR3 nucleotides: TGTGCCAGCAGCCACTCCAGTCGGAGCTACGAGCAGTACTTC.

This rearrangement joins TRBV20-1 to TRBJ2-3; 9 bases line up with TRBD2. The CDR3 totals 14 residues. The V gene end was trimmed by 5 bases and the J gene end by 4 bases; junction bases not matched to a gene: 7. Germline V CDR1 and CDR2: DFQATT, SNEGSKA (reference sequence). CDR3 loop: CSARGGGGPDTQYF. The CDR3 bases are TGCAGTGCTCGCGGCGGGGGGGGACCAGATACGCAGTATTTT.

The chain has TRBV13 and TRBJ2-3; possibly TRBD2 for D (5 bases). The V end was cut by 2 bases, the J end by 3 bases, with 21 bases between. This CDR3 comprises 18 residues. The germline V gene has CDR1 PRHDT and CDR2 FYEKMQ (reference sequence). CDR3 sequence reads: CASSLRLATGSDTDTQYF. The CDR3 DNA reads TGTGCCAGCAGCTTAAGGCTAGCAACGGGATCTGATACAGATACGCAGTATTTT.

This clonotype was seen more than once but under ten times. This chain connects TRBV12-3 or TRBV12-4 to TRBJ2-7, with D uncertain. The length of the CDR3 is 14 residues. V shed 7 bases and J shed 5 bases, with 18 bases lying between them. The CDR3 DNA is TGTGCCAGCACCTCGGACCCTGGAGTGGACGAGCAGTACTTC. Its protein product is CASTSDPGVDEQYF.

The chain links TRBV29-1 to TRBJ2-5, with TRBD2 matching 8 bases. Germline V lookup: CDR1 SQVTM, CDR2 ANQGSEA. This CDR3 has 17 amino acids. Germline trimming cut 5 bases from V and 1 base from J; bases unmatched to any gene: 15. Here the CDR3 DNA reads TGCAGCGTTTTGGTGACCTTGGGCGGGAGGTCCCAAGAGACCCAGTACTTC. Translated, it gives CSVLVTLGGRSQETQYF. The full variable domain, its missing parts supplied by reference TRBV29-1 and TRBJ2-5, is SAVISQKPSRDICQRGTSLTIQCQVDSQVTMMFWYRQQPGQSLTLIATANQGSEATYESGFVIDKFPISRPNLTFSTLTVSNMSPEDSSIYLCSVLVTLGGRSQETQYFGPGTRLLVL.

The rearrangement links TRBV4-2 to TRBJ2-3; D ambiguous. The CDR3 sequence is 10 residues long. Trimming stripped 1 base from V and 14 bases from J, with 7 bases between. In germline, CDR1 is LGHNA, CDR2 YNFKEQ. The CDR3 sequence: CASSQGFWYF. In nucleotides, the CDR3 is TGTGCCAGCAGCCAAGGGTTTTGGTATTTT.

To note about this clonotype: A read error may explain this, as a much larger clone is one base away. The rearrangement joins TRBV12-3 or TRBV12-4 to TRBJ2-6; D not resolved. This CDR3 is built from 14 residues. The CDR3 sequence is CASNLHGGANVLTF. The CDR3 nucleotides read TGTGCCAGCAATTTACACGGTGGGGCCAACGTCCTGACTTTC.

CDR3 DNA: TGCAGTGCTAGAGCCTCAAGCGGGAGTTCCTACAATGAGCAGTTCTTC. Its translation: CSARASSGSSYNEQFF. This sequence joins TRBV20-1 and TRBJ2-1; 8 bases line up with TRBD2. Germline assignment: CDR1 DFQATT and CDR2 SNEGSKA (reference sequence). V was pared by 1 base and J by 1 base, with 6 bases of the junction left unmatched. CDR3 length equals 16 residues.

The CDR3 here is CASSFFPWGRPSEQYF. The CDR3 nucleotides read TGTGCCAGCAGTTTCTTCCCGTGGGGCAGACCTTCCGAGCAGTACTTC. This rearrangement joins TRBV27 to TRBJ2-7; tentatively, D is TRBD1 (5 bases). The germline V and J ends were trimmed by 3 bases and 6 bases, with 21 bases remaining between them. The CDR3 loop spans 16 amino acids. Per the germline V gene, CDR1 is MNHEY and CDR2 is SMNVEV (reference sequence).

This chain uses TRBV12-3 or TRBV12-4 with TRBJ2-3; 7 bases match TRBD2. The V segment lost 4 bases and the J segment 4 bases; nucleotides outside the gene matches: 2. This CDR3 spans 13 amino acids. The CDR3 reads CASSWGGADTQYF. For the CDR3, the DNA is TGTGCCAGCAGTTGGGGGGGAGCAGATACGCAGTATTTT.

This clonotype was seen more than once but under ten times. The rearrangement uses TRBV30 and TRBJ1-1, with D perhaps matching TRBD1 (6 bases). Germline V lookup: CDR1 GTSNPN, CDR2 SVGIG (reference sequence). The CDR3 has 13 amino acids. Trimming removed 2 bases at V and 3 bases at J, with 10 bases between. CDR3 region: CAWSQQGYTEAFF. The CDR3 nucleotides are TGTGCCTGGAGTCAACAGGGTTACACTGAAGCTTTCTTT. The whole variable domain, filled in from reference TRBV30 and TRBJ1-1, reads SQTIHQWPATLVQPVGSPLSLECTVEGTSNPNLYWYRQAAGRGLQLLFYSVGIGQISSEVPQNLSASRPQDRQFILSSKKLLLSDSGFYLCAWSQQGYTEAFFGQGTRLTVV.

Only a few counts were recorded for this clonotype. CDR3 residues: CASSYSSGGQYF. In DNA form, the CDR3 reads TGTGCCAGCAGTTACTCTTCTGGAGGGCAGTATTTT. This chain uses TRBV6-5 with TRBJ2-3, with D perhaps TRBD2 (5 bases). V gave up 0 bases and J gave up 11 bases, with 9 bases separating them. This CDR3 contains 12 residues. The germline V gene encodes CDR1 MNHEY and CDR2 SVGAGI.

This clonotype was seen only a few times. The rearrangement joins TRBV29-1 to TRBJ2-3; TRBD1 matches 7 bases. J lost 5 bases, V lost 5 bases, and 7 bases had no gene match. In germline, CDR1 is SQVTM, CDR2 ANQGSEA. The CDR3 is made up of 13 amino acids. The chain's CDR3 is CSVLDRAGDTQYF. The CDR3 nucleotides read TGCAGCGTTCTCGACAGGGCGGGAGATACGCAGTATTTT.

The gene calls are TRBV15 and TRBJ2-7; 8 bases map to TRBD1. CDR1 and CDR2 (germline): LNHNV, YYDKDF (reference sequence). This CDR3 has 15 residues. The ends lost 6 bases at V and 0 bases at J; junction bases unmatched: 7. CDR3 sequence: CATSTDRGSSYEQYF. CDR3 DNA sequence: TGTGCCACCAGTACAGACAGGGGAAGCTCCTACGAGCAGTACTTC.

This chain uses TRBV12-3 or TRBV12-4 with TRBJ1-2, with 7 bases identical to TRBD1. V shed 3 bases, J shed 4 bases, and the junction held 8 bases outside the gene matches. The CDR3 consists of 15 residues. The CDR3 here is CASSFSGTALYGYTF. The DNA for the CDR3 is TGTGCCAGCAGTTTTTCCGGGACAGCTCTCTATGGCTACACCTTC.

The rearrangement links TRBV6-5 to TRBJ2-7; 10 positions match TRBD2. V was clipped by 0 bases and J by 6 bases; unmatched bases: 11. The germline V gene has CDR1 MNHEY and CDR2 SVGAGI. The CDR3 loop spans 17 amino acids. This CDR3 reads CASSYSIASSGGCEQYF. DNA of the CDR3: TGTGCCAGCAGTTACTCGATTGCGTCTAGCGGGGGCTGCGAGCAGTACTTC.

The chain is built from TRBV5-4 and TRBJ1-4; 7 bases are a match to TRBD1. Trimming removed 3 bases from V and 0 bases from J; junction bases left unmatched: 8. Per the germline V gene, CDR1 is SGHNT and CDR2 is YYREEE (reference sequence). The CDR3 spans 17 residues. DNA of the CDR3: TGTGCCAGCAGCTCCACTCAGGGGGACGCAACTAATGAAAAACTGTTTTTT. It codes for CASSSTQGDATNEKLFF.

The chain links TRBV7-2 to TRBJ2-3, with 8 bases identical to TRBD2. This CDR3 region has 14 residues. Trimming removed 5 bases from V and 4 bases from J; junction bases left unmatched: 5. The germline gives CDR1 SGHTA, CDR2 FQGNSA. Here the CDR3 reads CASSHSGSPDTQYF. CDR3 sequence (DNA): TGTGCCAGCAGCCACAGCGGGAGCCCAGATACGCAGTATTTT.

This chain joins TRBV6-5 and TRBJ2-2; TRBD2 aligns across 7 bases. The CDR3 sequence is 16 residues long. CDR1 MNHEY and CDR2 SVGAGI come from the germline V gene. Trimming took 7 bases from V and 1 from J; bases not matched to a gene: 9. The CDR3 bases are TGTGCCAGCATAGCATCAGGGACTAAGAACACCGGGGAGCTGTTTTTT. Its translation: CASIASGTKNTGELFF.

The genes are TRBV7-2 and TRBJ1-2, with TRBD1 as a possible D gene (5 bases). The germline V gene has CDR1 SGHTA and CDR2 FQGNSA. The CDR3 consists of 17 residues. V lost 5 bases, J lost 7 bases, and 26 bases lay in between. Here the CDR3 reads CASSPGGGSAGYSGYTF. In nucleotides, the CDR3 is TGTGCCAGCAGCCCCGGTGGGGGGTCCGCAGGGTACAGTGGCTACACCTTC.

The V and J genes are TRBV7-2 and TRBJ2-1; 9 positions agree with TRBD2. From germline, CDR1 is SGHTA and CDR2 FQGNSA. This CDR3 is built from 17 residues. Losses at the gene ends were 5 bases for V and 9 bases for J; bases not matched to a gene: 17. This chain's CDR3 is CASSLLGAGGPGSEQFF. CDR3 sequence (DNA): TGTGCCAGCAGCCTGCTCGGAGCGGGGGGACCGGGGAGTGAGCAGTTCTTC.